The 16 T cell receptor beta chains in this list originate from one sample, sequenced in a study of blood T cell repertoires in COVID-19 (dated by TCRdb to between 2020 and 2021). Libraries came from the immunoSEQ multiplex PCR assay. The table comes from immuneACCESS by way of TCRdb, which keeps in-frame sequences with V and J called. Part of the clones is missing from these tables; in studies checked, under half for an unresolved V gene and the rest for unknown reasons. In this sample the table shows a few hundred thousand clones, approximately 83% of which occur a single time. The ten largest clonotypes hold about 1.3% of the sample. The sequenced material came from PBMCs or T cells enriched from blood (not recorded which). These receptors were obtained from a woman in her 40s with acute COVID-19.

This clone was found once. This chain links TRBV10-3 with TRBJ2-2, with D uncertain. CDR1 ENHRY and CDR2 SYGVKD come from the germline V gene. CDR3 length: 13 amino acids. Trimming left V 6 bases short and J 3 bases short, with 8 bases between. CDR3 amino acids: CAISVRDTGELFF. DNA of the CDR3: TGTGCCATCAGCGTTAGAGACACCGGGGAGCTGTTTTTT.

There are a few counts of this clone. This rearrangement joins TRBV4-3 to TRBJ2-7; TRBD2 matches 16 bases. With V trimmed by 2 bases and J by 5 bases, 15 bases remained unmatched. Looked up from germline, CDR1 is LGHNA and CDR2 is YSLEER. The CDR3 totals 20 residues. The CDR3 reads CASSQSMGLAGGQSKDEQYF. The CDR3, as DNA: TGCGCCAGCAGCCAATCCATGGGACTAGCGGGGGGGCAAAGTAAAGACGAGCAGTACTTC.

The CDR3 reads CASSPTSGRWETQYF. The CDR3 DNA is TGTGCCAGCAGCCCGACTAGCGGGAGGTGGGAGACCCAGTACTTC. V usage is TRBV3-1 (or the pseudogene TRBV3-2) and J usage is TRBJ2-5; 13 nucleotides agree with TRBD2. The junction had 4 bases not matched to a gene; V was cut back by 4 bases and J by 5 bases. Germline-derived CDR1 and CDR2 are LGHDT and YNNKEL (reference sequence). The CDR3 loop spans 15 amino acids.

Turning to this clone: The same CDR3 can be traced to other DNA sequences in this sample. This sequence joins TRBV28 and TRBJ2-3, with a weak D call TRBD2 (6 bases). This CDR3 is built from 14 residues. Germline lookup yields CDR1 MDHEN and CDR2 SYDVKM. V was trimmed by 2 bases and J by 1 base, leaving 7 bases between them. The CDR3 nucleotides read TGTGCCAGCAGTTTAGGCGGGGGCACAGATACGCAGTATTTT. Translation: CASSLGGGTDTQYF.

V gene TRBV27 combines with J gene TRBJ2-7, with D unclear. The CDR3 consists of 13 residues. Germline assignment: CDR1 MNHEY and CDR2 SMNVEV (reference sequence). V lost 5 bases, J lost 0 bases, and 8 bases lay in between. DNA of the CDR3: TGTGCCAGCAGTCCCGATAGCTCCTACGAGCAGTACTTC. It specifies CASSPDSSYEQYF.

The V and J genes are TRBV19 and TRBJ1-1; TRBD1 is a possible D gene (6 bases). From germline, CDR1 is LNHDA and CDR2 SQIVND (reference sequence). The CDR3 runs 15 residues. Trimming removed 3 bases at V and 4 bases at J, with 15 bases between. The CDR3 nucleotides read TGTGCCAGTAGTATGGGGTTTTTAGGGGGCACTGAAGCTTTCTTT. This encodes CASSMGFLGGTEAFF.

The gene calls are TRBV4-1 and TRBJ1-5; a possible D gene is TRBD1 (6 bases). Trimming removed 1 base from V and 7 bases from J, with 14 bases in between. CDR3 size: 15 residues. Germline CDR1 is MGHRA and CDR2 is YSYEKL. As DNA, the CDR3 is TGCGCCAGCAGCCAAGGGCAGGGGCCTAGGCAGCCCCAGCATTTT. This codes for CASSQGQGPRQPQHF.

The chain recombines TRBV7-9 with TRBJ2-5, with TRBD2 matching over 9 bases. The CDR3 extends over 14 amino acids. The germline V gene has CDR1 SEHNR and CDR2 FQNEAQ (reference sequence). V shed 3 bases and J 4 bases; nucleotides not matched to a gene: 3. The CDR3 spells CASSFSGRGETQYF. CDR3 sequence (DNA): TGTGCCAGCAGCTTTAGCGGGAGAGGAGAGACCCAGTACTTC. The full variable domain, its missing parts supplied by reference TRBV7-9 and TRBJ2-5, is DTGVSQNPRHKITKRGQNVTFRCDPISEHNRLYWYRQTLGQGPEFLTYFQNEAQLEKSRLLSDRFSAERPKGSFSTLEIQRTEQGDSAMYLCASSFSGRGETQYFGPGTRLLVL.

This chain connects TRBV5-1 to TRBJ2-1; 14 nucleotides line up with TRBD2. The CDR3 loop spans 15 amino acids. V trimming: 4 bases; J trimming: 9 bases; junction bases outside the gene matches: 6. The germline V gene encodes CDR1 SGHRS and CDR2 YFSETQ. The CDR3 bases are TGCGCCAGCAGCCTTGGACTAGCGGGAGGTCTTGAGCAGTTCTTC. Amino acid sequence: CASSLGLAGGLEQFF. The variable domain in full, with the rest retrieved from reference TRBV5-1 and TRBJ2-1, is KAGVTQTPRYLIKTRGQQVTLSCSPISGHRSVSWYQQTPGQGLQFLFEYFSETQRNKGNFPGRFSGRQFSNSRSEMNVSTLELGDSALYLCASSLGLAGGLEQFFGPGTRLTVL.

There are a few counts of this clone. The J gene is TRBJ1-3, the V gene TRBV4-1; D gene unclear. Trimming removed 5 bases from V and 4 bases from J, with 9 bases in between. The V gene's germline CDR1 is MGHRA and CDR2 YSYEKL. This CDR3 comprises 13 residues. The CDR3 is CASSKVRGNTIYF. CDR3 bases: TGCGCCAGCAGCAAAGTCAGGGGAAACACCATATATTTT.

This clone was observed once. The CDR3 spells CATSGGADYGYTF. DNA of the CDR3: TGTGCCACTTCAGGGGGCGCGGATTATGGCTACACCTTC. The chain combines TRBV6-5 with TRBJ1-2; 8 bases line up with TRBD1. Germline V lookup: CDR1 MNHEY, CDR2 SVGAGI. The V segment lost 10 bases and the J segment 5 bases; nucleotides outside the gene matches: 9. The CDR3 has 13 residues.

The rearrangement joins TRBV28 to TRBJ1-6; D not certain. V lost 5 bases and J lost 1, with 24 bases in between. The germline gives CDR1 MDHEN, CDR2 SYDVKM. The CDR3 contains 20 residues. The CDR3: CASSPAGTGLWSSYNSPLHF. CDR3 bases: TGTGCCAGCAGTCCGGCGGGTACGGGCCTGTGGAGTTCCTATAATTCACCCCTCCACTTT.

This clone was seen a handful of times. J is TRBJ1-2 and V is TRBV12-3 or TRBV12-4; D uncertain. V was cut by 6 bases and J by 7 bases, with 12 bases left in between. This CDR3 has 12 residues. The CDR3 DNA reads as TGTGCCAGCAGGTCGGGAATGGCTGGCTACACCTTC. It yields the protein CASRSGMAGYTF.

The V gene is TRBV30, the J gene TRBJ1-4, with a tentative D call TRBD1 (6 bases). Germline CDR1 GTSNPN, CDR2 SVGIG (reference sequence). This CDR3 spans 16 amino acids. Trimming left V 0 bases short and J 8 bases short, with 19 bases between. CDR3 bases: TGTGCCTGGAGTGTACTTGGGACAAAAACGGGGGAAAAACTGTTTTTT. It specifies CAWSVLGTKTGEKLFF.

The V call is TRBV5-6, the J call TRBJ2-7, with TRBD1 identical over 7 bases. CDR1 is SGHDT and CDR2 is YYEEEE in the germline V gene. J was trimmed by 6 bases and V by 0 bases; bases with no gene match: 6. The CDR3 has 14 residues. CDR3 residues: CASSLAQGFREQYF. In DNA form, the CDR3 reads TGTGCCAGCAGCTTGGCACAGGGGTTTCGCGAGCAGTACTTC. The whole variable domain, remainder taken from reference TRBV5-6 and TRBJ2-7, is DAGVTQSPTHLIKTRGQQVTLRCSPKSGHDTVSWYQQALGQGPQFIFQYYEEEERQRGNFPDRFSGHQFPNYSSELNVNALLLGDSALYLCASSLAQGFREQYFGPGTRLTVT.

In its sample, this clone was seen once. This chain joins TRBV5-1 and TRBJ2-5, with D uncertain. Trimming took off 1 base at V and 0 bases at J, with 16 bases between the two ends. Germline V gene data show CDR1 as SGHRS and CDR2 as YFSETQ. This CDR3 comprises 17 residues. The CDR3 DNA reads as TGCGCCAGCAGCTTGATCTTAGGCGGAGCGTACCAAGAGACCCAGTACTTC. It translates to CASSLILGGAYQETQYF.